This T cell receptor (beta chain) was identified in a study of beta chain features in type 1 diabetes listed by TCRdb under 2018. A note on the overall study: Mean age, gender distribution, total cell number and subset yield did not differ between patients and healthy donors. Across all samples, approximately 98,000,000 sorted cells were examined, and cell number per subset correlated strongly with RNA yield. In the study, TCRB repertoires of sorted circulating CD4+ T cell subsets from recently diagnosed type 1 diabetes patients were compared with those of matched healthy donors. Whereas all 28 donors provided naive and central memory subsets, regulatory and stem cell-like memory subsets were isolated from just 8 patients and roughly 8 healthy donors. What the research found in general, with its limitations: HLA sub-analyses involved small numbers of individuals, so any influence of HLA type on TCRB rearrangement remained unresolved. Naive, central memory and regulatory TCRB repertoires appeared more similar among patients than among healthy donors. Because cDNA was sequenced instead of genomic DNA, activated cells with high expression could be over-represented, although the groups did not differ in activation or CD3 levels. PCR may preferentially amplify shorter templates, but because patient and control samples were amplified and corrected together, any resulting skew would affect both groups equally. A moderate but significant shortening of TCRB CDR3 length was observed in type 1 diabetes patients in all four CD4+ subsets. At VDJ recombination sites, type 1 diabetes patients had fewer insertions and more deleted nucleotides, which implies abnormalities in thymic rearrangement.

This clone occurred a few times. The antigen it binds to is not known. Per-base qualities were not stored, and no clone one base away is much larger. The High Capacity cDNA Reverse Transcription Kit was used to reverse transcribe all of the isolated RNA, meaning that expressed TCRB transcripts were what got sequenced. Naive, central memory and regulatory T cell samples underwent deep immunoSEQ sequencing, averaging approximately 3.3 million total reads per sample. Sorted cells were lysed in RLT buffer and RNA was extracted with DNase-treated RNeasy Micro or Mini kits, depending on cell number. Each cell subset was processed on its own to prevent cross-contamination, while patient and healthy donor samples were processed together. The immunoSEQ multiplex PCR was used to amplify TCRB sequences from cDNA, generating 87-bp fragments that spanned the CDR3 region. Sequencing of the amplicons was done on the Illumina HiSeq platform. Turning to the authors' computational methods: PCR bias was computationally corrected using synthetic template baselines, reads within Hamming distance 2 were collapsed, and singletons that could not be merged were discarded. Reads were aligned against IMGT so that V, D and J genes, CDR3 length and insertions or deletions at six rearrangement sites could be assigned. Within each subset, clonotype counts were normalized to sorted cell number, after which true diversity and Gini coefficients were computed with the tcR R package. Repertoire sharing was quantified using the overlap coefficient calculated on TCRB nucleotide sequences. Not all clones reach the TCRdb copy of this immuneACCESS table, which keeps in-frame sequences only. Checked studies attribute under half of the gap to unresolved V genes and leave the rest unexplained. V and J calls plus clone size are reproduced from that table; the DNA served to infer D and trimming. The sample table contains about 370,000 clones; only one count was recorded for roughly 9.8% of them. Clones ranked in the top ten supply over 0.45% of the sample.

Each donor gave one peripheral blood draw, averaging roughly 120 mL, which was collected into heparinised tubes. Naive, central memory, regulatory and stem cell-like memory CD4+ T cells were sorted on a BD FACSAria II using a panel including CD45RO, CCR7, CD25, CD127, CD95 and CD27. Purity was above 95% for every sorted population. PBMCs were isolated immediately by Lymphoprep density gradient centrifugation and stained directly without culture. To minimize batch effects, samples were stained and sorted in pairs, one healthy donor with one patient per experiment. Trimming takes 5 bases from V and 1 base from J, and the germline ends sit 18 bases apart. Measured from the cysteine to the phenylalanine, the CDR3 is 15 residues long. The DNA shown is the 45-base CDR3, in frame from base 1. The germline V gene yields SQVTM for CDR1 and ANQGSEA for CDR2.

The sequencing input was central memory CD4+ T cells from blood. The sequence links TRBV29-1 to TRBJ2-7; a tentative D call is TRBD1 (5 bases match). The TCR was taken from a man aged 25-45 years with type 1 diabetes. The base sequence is TGCAGCGTTTTTGGGGCGAGTCAGGGATCCTACGAGCAGTACTTC. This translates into CSVFGASQGSYEQYF.